This record looks at one T cell receptor (beta chain) sequence and its context. Treatment in this sample: randomized to nivolumab then ipilimumab (arm A) or the reverse (arm B). This specimen comes from a study of sequential checkpoint blockade in melanoma. Study summary: After nivolumab or ipilimumab alone, about 20 patients had week-13 rebiopsies.

The CDR3 is made up of 15 amino acids. Trimming cost V 5 bases and J 4 bases; bases outside gene matches: 10. Germline assignment: CDR1 SGHNT and CDR2 YENEEA. Clones were read by immunoSEQ multiplex PCR, and TCRdb kept only the in-frame ones, dropping some. The profile shows about 4,000 clones, 30% to 35% of them singletons. This sample comprised tumor tissue (inferred from file names), obtained from a patient given nivolumab and ipilimumab in sequence. The chain carries TRBV11-3 and TRBJ2-5, with 7 bases lining up with TRBD2. The TCR originated in a human donor with melanoma. The CDR3 spells CASSPYRERGETQYF. As DNA, the CDR3 is TGTGCCAGCAGCCCTTATAGGGAGCGGGGAGAGACCCAGTACTTC.